This T cell receptor (beta chain) was captured in a study of regulatory T cells in long-lasting Graves disease. The CDR3 runs 13 residues. Germline assignment: CDR1 SGHAT and CDR2 FQNNGV. Researchers made TCR beta libraries by using iRepertoire HTBI primers and running Arm-PCR on CDR3 regions. TCRdb re-analysed the multiplex PCR reads in MiXCR, keeping a single row per CDR3 protein. The table shows 380,000 or so distinct CDR3 sequences, with about 16% occurring only once. Described time point: newly diagnosed GD, antithyroid drugs for less than 3 months. Preparation of the TCR library used RNA extracted from PBMCs. This clonotype was recorded a few times. One junction end disagrees with the germline gene, perhaps due to a read error. This sample was shared with a second study, whose subject was T cells in Graves' hyperthyroidism and ophthalmopathy.

V is TRBV11-2 and J is TRBJ1-5; D unresolved. This specimen was peripheral blood mononuclear cells (PBMCs), taken at new diagnosis, from a patient treated with antithyroid drugs. The sequence was collected from a woman younger than 35 with Graves disease. This CDR3 is CASSLDRNQPRHF. CDR3 sequence (DNA): TGTGCCAGCAGCTTAGACAGGAATCAGCCCCGGCATTTT.